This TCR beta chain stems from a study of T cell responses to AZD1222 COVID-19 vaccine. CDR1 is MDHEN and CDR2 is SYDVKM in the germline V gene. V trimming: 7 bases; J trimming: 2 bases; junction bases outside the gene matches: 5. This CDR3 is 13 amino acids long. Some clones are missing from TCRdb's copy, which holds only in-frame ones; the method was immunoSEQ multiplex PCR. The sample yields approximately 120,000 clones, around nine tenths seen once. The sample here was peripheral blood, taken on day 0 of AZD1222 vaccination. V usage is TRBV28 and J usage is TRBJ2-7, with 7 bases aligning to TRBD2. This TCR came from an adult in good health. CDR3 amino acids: CASTSGGTYEQYF. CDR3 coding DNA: TGTGCCAGCACCTCCGGGGGGACCTACGAGCAGTACTTC. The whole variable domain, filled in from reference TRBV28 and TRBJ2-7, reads DVKVTQSSRYLVKRTGEKVFLECVQDMDHENMFWYRQDPGLGLRLIYFSYDVKMKEKGDIPEGYSVSREKKERFSLILESASTNQTSMYLCASTSGGTYEQYFGPGTRLTVT.